This is a list of T cell receptor beta chains from one sample in a study of shared clonotypes between healthy human individuals. Data came from immunoSEQ multiplex PCR; TCRdb stores just in-frame clones and leaves some out. The sample has 550,000 to 850,000 clones; around 67% are singletons. Sequencing input: memory CD4+ T cells sorted from blood. The origin of the receptors is a woman in her thirties in good health. CDR3s leave out the opening cysteine and the closing phenylalanine or tryptophan.

V | CDR3
TRBV6-5 | ASRNDRSGNTIY
TRBV28 | ASSLYVPSGEQY
TRBV13 | ASSHGTGLSSGNTIY
TRBV11-3 | ASSLTPGNEQF
TRBV29-1 | SVKRAGGPYEQY
TRBV19 | ATRGQENTEAF
TRBV5-1 | ASRLAETYNEQF
TRBV25-1 | ASSEVNTPNYGYT
TRBV7-9 | ASNREGAGELF
TRBV5-4 | ASSLKLAGGSEQY
TRBV28 | ASNRGSSGTTGELF
TRBV5-8 | ATTSNFAVGAF
TRBV5-1 | ASSLSGAGSPGEETQY
TRBV6-5 | ASSLDYSLSYEQY
TRBV28 | ASTLGQSTDTQY
TRBV28 | ASSLPGLDTGELF
TRBV4-1 | ASSQELGTGGPYEQY
TRBV5-5 | ASSLGLVYEQY
TRBV4-1 | ASSQDLHRANEQF
TRBV5-6 | ASSLFFGNQPQH
TRBV7-8 | ASRKRQGGEKLF
TRBV6-1 | ASSGLAGATGELF
TRBV5-1 | ASSLGREGEAF
TRBV7-8 | ASSTGTGVNQPQH
TRBV19 | ATDPRTGKNTEAF
TRBV30 | AWRGAPYEQY
TRBV7-2 | ASSELRTSGSSKDTQY
TRBV7-8 | ASSPKPGLEGQETQY
TRBV7-2 | ASSPGVAGVYEQF
TRBV7-2 | ASSTQRDTEAF
TRBV6-5 | ASSYDSRTYEQY
TRBV28 | ASSPQRDQPQH
TRBV5-1 | ASSLGTGGGEQF
TRBV5-1 | ASSRGTSGTGNSYEQY
TRBV27 | ASSPQGSYEQY
TRBV7-2 | ASSPRTAGGPLDTQY
TRBV6-6 | ASRARGPWMEKLF
TRBV7-9 | ASTPAGLAGHLD
TRBV28 | ASSLSLAGGTGELF
TRBV4-2 | ASSQDVRGDTEAF
TRBV28 | ASRSPGGGTSLEQY